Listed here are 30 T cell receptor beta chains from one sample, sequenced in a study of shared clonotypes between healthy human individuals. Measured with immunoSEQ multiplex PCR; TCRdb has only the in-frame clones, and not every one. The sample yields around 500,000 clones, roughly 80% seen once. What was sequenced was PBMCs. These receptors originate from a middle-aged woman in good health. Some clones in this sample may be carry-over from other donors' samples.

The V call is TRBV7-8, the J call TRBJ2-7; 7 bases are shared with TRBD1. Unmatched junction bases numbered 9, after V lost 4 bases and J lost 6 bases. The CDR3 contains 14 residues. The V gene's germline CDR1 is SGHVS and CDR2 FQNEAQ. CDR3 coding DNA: TGTGCCAGCAGCTCCCGACAGGGAACTGGCGAGCAGTACTTC. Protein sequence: CASSSRQGTGEQYF.

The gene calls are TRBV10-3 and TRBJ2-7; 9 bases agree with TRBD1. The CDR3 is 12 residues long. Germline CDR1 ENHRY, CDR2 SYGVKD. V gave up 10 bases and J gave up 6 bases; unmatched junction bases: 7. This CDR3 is CATWDRAGEQYF. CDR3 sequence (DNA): TGTGCCACCTGGGACAGGGCGGGCGAGCAGTACTTC.

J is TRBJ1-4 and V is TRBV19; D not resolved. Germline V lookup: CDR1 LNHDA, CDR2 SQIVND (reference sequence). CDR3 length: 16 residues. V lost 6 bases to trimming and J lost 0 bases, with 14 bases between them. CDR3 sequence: CASSRSRLTTNEKLFF. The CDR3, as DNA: TGTGCCAGTAGCCGCAGCCGACTTACAACTAATGAAAAACTGTTTTTT.

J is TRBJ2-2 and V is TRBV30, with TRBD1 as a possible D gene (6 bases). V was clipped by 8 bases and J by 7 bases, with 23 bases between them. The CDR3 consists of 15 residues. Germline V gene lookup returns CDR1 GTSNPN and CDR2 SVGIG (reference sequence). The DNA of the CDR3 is TGTGCCCGCTCCATGGGGGCTAGCTTAGGCGGGGAGCTGTTTTTT. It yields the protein CARSMGASLGGELFF.

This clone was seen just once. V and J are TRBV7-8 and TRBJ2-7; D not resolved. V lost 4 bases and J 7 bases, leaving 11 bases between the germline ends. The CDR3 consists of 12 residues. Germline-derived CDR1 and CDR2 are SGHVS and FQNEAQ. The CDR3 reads CASSYYSREQYF. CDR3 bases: TGTGCCAGCAGCTACTACTCCCGGGAGCAGTACTTC.

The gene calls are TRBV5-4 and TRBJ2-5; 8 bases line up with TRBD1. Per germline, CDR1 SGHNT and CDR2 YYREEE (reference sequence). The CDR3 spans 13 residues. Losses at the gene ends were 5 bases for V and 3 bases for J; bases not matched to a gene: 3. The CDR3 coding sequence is TGTGCCAGCAGTCAGGACAGGGAAGAGACCCAGTACTTC. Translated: CASSQDREETQYF.

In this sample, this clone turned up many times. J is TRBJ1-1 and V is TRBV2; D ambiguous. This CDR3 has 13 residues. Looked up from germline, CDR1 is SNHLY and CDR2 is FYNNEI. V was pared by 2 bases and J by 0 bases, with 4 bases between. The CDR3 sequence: CASSEWVNTEAFF. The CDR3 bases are TGTGCCAGCAGTGAATGGGTGAACACTGAAGCTTTCTTT.

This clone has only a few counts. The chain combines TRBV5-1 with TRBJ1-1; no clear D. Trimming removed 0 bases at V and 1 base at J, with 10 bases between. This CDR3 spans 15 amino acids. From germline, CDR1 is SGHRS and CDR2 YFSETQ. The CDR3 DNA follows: TGCGCCAGCAGCTTGGCTTTGCCAGGGAACACTGAAGCTTTCTTT. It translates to CASSLALPGNTEAFF. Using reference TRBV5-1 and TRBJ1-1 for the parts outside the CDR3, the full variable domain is KAGVTQTPRYLIKTRGQQVTLSCSPISGHRSVSWYQQTPGQGLQFLFEYFSETQRNKGNFPGRFSGRQFSNSRSEMNVSTLELGDSALYLCASSLALPGNTEAFFGQGTRLTVV.

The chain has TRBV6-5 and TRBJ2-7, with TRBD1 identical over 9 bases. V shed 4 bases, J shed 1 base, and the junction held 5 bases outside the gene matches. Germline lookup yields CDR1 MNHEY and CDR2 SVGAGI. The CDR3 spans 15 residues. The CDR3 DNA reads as TGTGCCAGCAGTTTTGAGGGACAGGGATCCTACGAGCAGTACTTC. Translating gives CASSFEGQGSYEQYF.

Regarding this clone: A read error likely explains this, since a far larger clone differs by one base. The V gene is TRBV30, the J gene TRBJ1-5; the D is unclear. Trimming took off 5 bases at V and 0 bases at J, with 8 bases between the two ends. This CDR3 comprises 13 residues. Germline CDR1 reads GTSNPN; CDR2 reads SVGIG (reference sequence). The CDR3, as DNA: TGTGCCTGGGGTTCGGATAGCAATCAGCCCCAGCATTTT. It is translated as CAWGSDSNQPQHF.

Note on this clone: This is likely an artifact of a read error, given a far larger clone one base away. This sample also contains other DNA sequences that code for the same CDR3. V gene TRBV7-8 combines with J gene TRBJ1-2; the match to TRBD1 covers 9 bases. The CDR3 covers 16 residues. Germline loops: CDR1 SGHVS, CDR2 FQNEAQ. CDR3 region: CASSRSWDRVNYGYTF. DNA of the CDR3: TGTGCAAGCAGCCGAAGTTGGGACAGGGTTAACTATGGCTACACCTTC.

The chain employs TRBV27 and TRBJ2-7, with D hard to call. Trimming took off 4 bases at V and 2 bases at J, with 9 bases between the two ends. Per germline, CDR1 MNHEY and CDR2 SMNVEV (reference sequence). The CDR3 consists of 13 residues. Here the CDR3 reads CASSWASTYEQYF. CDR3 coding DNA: TGTGCCAGCAGTTGGGCATCCACCTACGAGCAGTACTTC.

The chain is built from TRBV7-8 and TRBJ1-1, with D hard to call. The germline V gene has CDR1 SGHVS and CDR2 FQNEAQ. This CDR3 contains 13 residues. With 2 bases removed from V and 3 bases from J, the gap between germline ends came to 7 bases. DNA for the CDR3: TGTGCCAGCAGCTTAAACGGGTACACTGAAGCTTTCTTT. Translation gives CASSLNGYTEAFF.

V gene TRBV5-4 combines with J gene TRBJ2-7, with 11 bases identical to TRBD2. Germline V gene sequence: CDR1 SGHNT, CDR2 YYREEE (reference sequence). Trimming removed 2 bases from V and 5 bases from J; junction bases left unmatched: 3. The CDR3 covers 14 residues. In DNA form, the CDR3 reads TGTGCCAGCAGCTTACTAGCGGGGGAGGACGAGCAGTACTTC. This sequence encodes CASSLLAGEDEQYF.

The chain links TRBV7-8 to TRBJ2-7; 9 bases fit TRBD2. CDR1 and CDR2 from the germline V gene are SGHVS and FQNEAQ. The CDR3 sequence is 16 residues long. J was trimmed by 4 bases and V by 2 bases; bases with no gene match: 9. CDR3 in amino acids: CASSLTGLAGRYEQYF. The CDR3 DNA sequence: TGTGCCAGCAGCTTAACAGGGCTAGCGGGGCGTTACGAGCAGTACTTC.

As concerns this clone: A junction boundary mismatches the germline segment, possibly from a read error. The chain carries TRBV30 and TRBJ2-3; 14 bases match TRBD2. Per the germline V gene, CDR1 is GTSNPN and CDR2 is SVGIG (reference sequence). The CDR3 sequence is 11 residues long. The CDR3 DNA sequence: TGTGCCTGGAGTACGACTAGCGGGAGGGGTTTT. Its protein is CAWSTTSGRGF.

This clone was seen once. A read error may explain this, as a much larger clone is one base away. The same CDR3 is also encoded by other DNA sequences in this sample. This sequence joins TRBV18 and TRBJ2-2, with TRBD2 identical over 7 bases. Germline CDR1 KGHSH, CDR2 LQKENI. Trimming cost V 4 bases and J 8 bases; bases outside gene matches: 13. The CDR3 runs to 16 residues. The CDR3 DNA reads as TGTGCCAGCTCACTCGGTGGCGGGAGTATCACAGGGGAGCTGTTTTTT. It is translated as CASSLGGGSITGELFF.

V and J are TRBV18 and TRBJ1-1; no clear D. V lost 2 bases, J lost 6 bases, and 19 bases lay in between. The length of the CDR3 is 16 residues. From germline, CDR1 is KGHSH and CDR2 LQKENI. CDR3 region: CASSPVLLGITAEAFF. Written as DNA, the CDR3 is TGTGCCAGCTCACCAGTGCTTTTAGGGATAACGGCTGAAGCTTTCTTT.

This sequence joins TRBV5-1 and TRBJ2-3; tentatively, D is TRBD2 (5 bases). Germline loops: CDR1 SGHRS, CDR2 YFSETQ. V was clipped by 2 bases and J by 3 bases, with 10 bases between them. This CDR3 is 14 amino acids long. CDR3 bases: TGCGCCAGCAGCTTCGGGGAGCGGACAGATACGCAGTATTTT. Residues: CASSFGERTDTQYF.

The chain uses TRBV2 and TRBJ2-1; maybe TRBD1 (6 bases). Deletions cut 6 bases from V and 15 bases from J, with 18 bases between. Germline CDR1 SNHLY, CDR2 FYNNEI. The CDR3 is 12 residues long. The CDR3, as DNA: TGTGCCAGCAGGACTCTACAGGGATCTCCGTTCTTC. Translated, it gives CASRTLQGSPFF. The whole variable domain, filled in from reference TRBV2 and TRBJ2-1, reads EPEVTQTPSHQVTQMGQEVILRCVPISNHLYFYWYRQILGQKVEFLVSFYNNEISEKSEIFDDQFSVERPDGSNFTLKIRSTKLEDSAMYFCASRTLQGSPFFGPGTRLTVL.

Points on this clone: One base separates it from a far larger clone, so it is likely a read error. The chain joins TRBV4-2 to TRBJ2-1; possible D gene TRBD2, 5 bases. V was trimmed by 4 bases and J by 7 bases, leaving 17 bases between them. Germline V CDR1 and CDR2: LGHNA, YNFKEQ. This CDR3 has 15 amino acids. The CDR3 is CASSPRRQVGNEQFF. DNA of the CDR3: TGTGCCAGCAGCCCCCGGAGGCAGGTGGGGAATGAGCAGTTCTTC.

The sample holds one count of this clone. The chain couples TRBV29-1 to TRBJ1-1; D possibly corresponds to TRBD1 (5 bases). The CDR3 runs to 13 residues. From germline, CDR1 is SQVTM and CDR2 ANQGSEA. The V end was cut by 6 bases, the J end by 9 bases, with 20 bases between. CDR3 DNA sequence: TGCAGCGTCGACCCAGGGACCGGGAAACAAGCTTTCTTT. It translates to CSVDPGTGKQAFF.

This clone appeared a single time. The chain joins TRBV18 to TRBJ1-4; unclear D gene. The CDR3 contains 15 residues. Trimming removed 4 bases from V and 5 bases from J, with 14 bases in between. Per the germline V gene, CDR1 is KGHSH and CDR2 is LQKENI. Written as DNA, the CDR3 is TGTGCCAGCTCACTCATCAGGCTCCCCAATGAAAAACTGTTTTTT. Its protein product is CASSLIRLPNEKLFF.

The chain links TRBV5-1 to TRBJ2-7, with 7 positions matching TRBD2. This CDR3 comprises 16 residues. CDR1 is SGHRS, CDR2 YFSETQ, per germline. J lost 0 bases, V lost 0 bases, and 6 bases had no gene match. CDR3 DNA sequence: TGCGCCAGCAGCTTGGGGGCTAGCGGTAGCTCCTACGAGCAGTACTTC. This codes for CASSLGASGSSYEQYF.

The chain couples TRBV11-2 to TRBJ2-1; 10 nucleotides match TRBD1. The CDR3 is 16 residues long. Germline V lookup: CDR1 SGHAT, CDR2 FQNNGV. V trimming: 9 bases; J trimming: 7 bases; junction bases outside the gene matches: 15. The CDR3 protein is CASHKTGTGVLNEQFF. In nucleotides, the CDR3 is TGTGCCAGTCATAAAACCGGGACAGGGGTTTTGAATGAGCAGTTCTTC.

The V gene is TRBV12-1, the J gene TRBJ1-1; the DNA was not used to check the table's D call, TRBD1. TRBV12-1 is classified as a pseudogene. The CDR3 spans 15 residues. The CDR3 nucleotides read TGTGCCAGCAGCTTCCGATGGGGCCTCCACCCTGAAGCTTTCTTT. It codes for CASSFRWGLHPEAFF.

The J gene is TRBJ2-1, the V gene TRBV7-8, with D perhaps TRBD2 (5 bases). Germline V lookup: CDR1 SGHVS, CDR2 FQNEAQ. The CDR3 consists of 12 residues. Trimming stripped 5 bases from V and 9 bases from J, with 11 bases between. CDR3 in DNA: TGTGCCAGCAGCCCCCTAGCTTTTGAGCAGTTCTTC. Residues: CASSPLAFEQFF.

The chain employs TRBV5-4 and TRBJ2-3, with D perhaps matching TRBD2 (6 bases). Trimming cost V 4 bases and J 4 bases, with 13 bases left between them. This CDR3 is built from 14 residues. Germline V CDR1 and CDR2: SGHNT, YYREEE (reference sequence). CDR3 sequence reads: CASSLKSGPDTQYF. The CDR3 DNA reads TGTGCCAGCAGCCTGAAGAGCGGGCCAGATACGCAGTATTTT.

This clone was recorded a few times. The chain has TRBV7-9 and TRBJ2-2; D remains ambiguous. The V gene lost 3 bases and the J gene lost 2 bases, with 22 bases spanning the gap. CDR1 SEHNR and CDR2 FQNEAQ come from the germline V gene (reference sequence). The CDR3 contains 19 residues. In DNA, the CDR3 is TGTGCCAGCAGCTTTTCGTTCTGGCAGTCACTTACTAACACCGGGGAGCTGTTTTTT. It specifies CASSFSFWQSLTNTGELFF.

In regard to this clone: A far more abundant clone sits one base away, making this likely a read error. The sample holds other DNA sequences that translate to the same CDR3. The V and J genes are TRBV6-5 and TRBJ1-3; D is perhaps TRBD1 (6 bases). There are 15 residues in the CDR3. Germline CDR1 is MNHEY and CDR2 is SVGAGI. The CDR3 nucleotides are TGTGCCAGCAGAGACGGGGGAGGGGGTGGAAACACAATATATTTT. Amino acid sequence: CASRDGGGGGNTIYF.